The next 27 T cell receptor beta chains were all read from a single sample in a study of shared clonotypes between healthy human individuals. The method was immunoSEQ multiplex PCR; TCRdb's version includes in-frame clones alone and lacks a portion of them. The table lists some 2,400,000 clones, roughly 95% of them singletons. Sequenced material: naive CD4+ T cells sorted from blood. As for subset: CD45RA+ positively selected. Receptors originate from a man aged 18 to 29 in good health.

The V call is TRBV19, the J call TRBJ1-3; no firm D call. Germline V gene data show CDR1 as LNHDA and CDR2 as SQIVND (reference sequence). This CDR3 spans 13 amino acids. V lost 5 bases and J 3 bases, leaving 8 bases between the germline ends. The CDR3 loop reads CASSANLGNTIYF. CDR3 in DNA: TGTGCCAGTAGTGCCAATCTTGGAAACACCATATATTTT.

Ten or more counts support this clone. The chain uses TRBV7-2 and TRBJ2-2; D not certain. The germline V gene encodes CDR1 SGHTA and CDR2 FQGNSA. The V end lost 5 bases, the J end lost 3 bases, and 4 bases lay between the germline ends. The CDR3 totals 12 residues. The CDR3 is CASSTDTGELFF. CDR3 coding DNA: TGTGCCAGCAGCACCGACACCGGGGAGCTGTTTTTT.

The gene calls are TRBV10-3 and TRBJ2-7, with D tentatively TRBD2 (7 bases). This CDR3 comprises 14 residues. The V and J ends lost 7 bases and 4 bases respectively, with 17 bases between them. The germline CDR1 and CDR2 sequences are ENHRY and SYGVKD. CDR3: CAINRGGAKYEQYF. The DNA for the CDR3 is TGTGCCATCAATCGAGGGGGGGCCAAATACGAGCAGTACTTC.

V gene TRBV27 combines with J gene TRBJ1-4, with TRBD1 identical over 8 bases. The trim removed 4 bases at V and 8 bases at J, leaving 6 bases unmatched. The CDR3 has 14 amino acids. CDR1 is MNHEY and CDR2 is SMNVEV in the germline V gene (reference sequence). For the CDR3, the DNA is TGTGCCAGCAGTTCCGGACAGGGTATCGAAAAACTGTTTTTT. Residues: CASSSGQGIEKLFF. Supplemented by reference TRBV27 and TRBJ1-4, the full variable domain reads EAQVTQNPRYLITVTGKKLTVTCSQNMNHEYMSWYRQDPGLGLRQIYYSMNVEVTDKGDVPEGYKVSRKEKRNFPLILESPSPNQTSLYFCASSSGQGIEKLFFGSGTQLSVL.

This chain links TRBV19 with TRBJ2-7, with D possibly matching TRBD1 (5 bases). V lost 5 bases and J lost 0, with 14 bases in between. Germline V CDR1 and CDR2: LNHDA, SQIVND (reference sequence). The CDR3 length is 15 residues. The CDR3 DNA is TGTGCCAGTAGTTCACAGGCCCTTAGCTCCTACGAGCAGTACTTC. Encoded protein: CASSSQALSSYEQYF. The full variable domain, with the rest looked up from reference TRBV19 and TRBJ2-7, is DGGITQSPKYLFRKEGQNVTLSCEQNLNHDAMYWYRQDPGQGLRLIYYSQIVNDFQKGDIAEGYSVSREKKESFPLTVTSAQKNPTAFYLCASSSQALSSYEQYFGPGTRLTVT.

In its sample, this clone was seen once. The V call is TRBV10-3, the J call TRBJ1-5; 9 bases map to TRBD1. The J segment lost 6 bases and the V segment lost 10 bases, leaving 7 bases of the junction unmatched. The CDR3 extends over 13 amino acids. The germline V gene encodes CDR1 ENHRY and CDR2 SYGVKD. CDR3: CATWTGEGQPQHF. Here the CDR3 DNA reads TGTGCCACCTGGACAGGGGAAGGTCAGCCCCAGCATTTT.

The chain links TRBV6-1 to TRBJ1-2; D not resolved. The CDR3 length is 14 residues. The V gene's germline CDR1 is MNHNS and CDR2 SASEGT. Trimming cost V 2 bases and J 5 bases, with 12 bases left between them. Here the CDR3 DNA reads TGTGCCAGCAGTGAATCAGGAGCCGTTTATGGCTACACCTTC. Its translation: CASSESGAVYGYTF.

CDR3 sequence: CASSQGPKSGTVDGYSNQPQHF. The DNA of the CDR3 is TGTGCCAGCAGCCAAGGACCCAAATCCGGGACAGTCGATGGCTATAGCAATCAGCCCCAGCATTTT. The chain has TRBV14 and TRBJ1-5; TRBD1 agrees at 7 bases. From germline, CDR1 is SGHDN and CDR2 FVKESK. This CDR3 is 22 amino acids long. The ends lost 1 base at V and 0 bases at J; junction bases unmatched: 21.

The CDR3 coding sequence is TGTGCCAGTAGCTCCGGACTAGCGGGGGCTCTATTCACAGATACGCAGTATTTT. It specifies CASSSGLAGALFTDTQYF. The rearrangement links TRBV19 to TRBJ2-3; 13 positions agree with TRBD2. With 6 bases clipped from V and 2 bases from J, the junction kept 11 bases outside the gene matches. CDR3 length: 18 residues. Germline loops: CDR1 LNHDA, CDR2 SQIVND (reference sequence).

The rearrangement links TRBV19 to TRBJ2-7, with D perhaps matching TRBD2 (6 bases). Between the trimmed V and J ends, which lost 0 bases and 2 bases, there was a span of 14 bases. CDR1 and CDR2 from the germline V gene are LNHDA and SQIVND (reference sequence). This CDR3 comprises 16 residues. DNA of the CDR3: TGTGCCAGTAGTATAGATCTTGGGGGAGGCCCCTACGAGCAGTACTTC. Its protein product is CASSIDLGGGPYEQYF.

The chain has TRBV6-1 and TRBJ2-7; D is uncertain. The V gene's germline CDR1 is MNHNS and CDR2 SASEGT. The CDR3 contains 14 residues. V was clipped by 2 bases and J by 7 bases, with 15 bases between them. This chain's CDR3 is CASSEQGAYSEQYF. The CDR3 nucleotides read TGTGCCAGCAGTGAACAAGGAGCTTACTCGGAGCAGTACTTC.

This clone was recorded only once. V usage is TRBV6-5 and J usage is TRBJ1-2; D is ambiguous. The CDR3 has 16 amino acids. Between the trimmed V and J ends, which lost 4 bases and 4 bases, there was a span of 19 bases. Germline-derived CDR1 and CDR2 are MNHEY and SVGAGI. The CDR3 coding sequence is TGTGCCAGCAGTTCCCCAGGACTCCCCCAAGGCTATGGCTACACCTTC. This encodes CASSSPGLPQGYGYTF.

This rearrangement joins TRBV10-3 to TRBJ2-5; D is possibly TRBD1 or TRBD2 (5 bases each). Trimming took off 10 bases at V and 7 bases at J, with 19 bases between the two ends. The germline gives CDR1 ENHRY, CDR2 SYGVKD. This CDR3 region has 13 residues. The CDR3 bases are TGTGCCAACTCCGGGACCCCCGACGGGACCCAGTACTTC. Its protein is CANSGTPDGTQYF.

V usage is TRBV10-3 and J usage is TRBJ1-5, with 9 bases fitting TRBD1. This CDR3 comprises 13 residues. Per the germline V gene, CDR1 is ENHRY and CDR2 is SYGVKD. V trimming: 10 bases; J trimming: 6 bases; junction bases outside the gene matches: 7. CDR3 sequence reads: CATRQGEVQPQHF. CDR3 in DNA: TGTGCCACTCGACAGGGGGAGGTTCAGCCCCAGCATTTT.

With respect to this clone: Other nucleotide sequences in the sample specify the same CDR3. V usage is TRBV5-1 and J usage is TRBJ2-5; 7 nucleotides align to TRBD1. Germline lookup yields CDR1 SGHRS and CDR2 YFSETQ. The CDR3 spans 14 residues. Trimming cost V 0 bases and J 4 bases; bases outside gene matches: 3. CDR3 protein: CASSLGGGLETQYF. The CDR3 DNA reads TGCGCCAGCAGCTTGGGAGGGGGCCTAGAGACCCAGTACTTC. Full variable domain (missing parts from reference TRBV5-1 and TRBJ2-5): KAGVTQTPRYLIKTRGQQVTLSCSPISGHRSVSWYQQTPGQGLQFLFEYFSETQRNKGNFPGRFSGRQFSNSRSEMNVSTLELGDSALYLCASSLGGGLETQYFGPGTRLLVL.

The rearrangement joins TRBV5-1 to TRBJ2-7; possibly TRBD1 or TRBD2 for D (6 bases each). CDR3 length equals 14 residues. Germline V gene data show CDR1 as SGHRS and CDR2 as YFSETQ. V was pared by 0 bases and J by 6 bases, with 13 bases between. For the CDR3, the DNA is TGCGCCAGCAGCTTGGTTGGGGGGCTTCTCGAGCAGTACTTC. It translates to CASSLVGGLLEQYF.

The CDR3 coding sequence is TGCGCCAGCACTATCCTAGCTAACTCCTACAATGAGCAGTTCTTC. Amino acids: CASTILANSYNEQFF. The chain employs TRBV5-1 and TRBJ2-1, with D maybe TRBD2 (5 bases). V dropped 6 bases and J dropped 0 bases, with 13 bases sitting between them. Germline V gives CDR1 SGHRS, CDR2 YFSETQ. The CDR3 has 15 amino acids.

This sequence joins TRBV5-1 and TRBJ2-7; D is possibly TRBD1 or TRBD2 (5 bases each). The V end lost 3 bases, the J end lost 4 bases, and 17 bases lay between the germline ends. CDR1 is SGHRS, CDR2 YFSETQ, per germline. The CDR3 is 15 residues long. The CDR3 is CASSSGPGAGYEQYF. CDR3 DNA: TGCGCCAGCAGCTCGGGCCCCGGGGCTGGGTACGAGCAGTACTTC.

This chain links TRBV28 with TRBJ2-5, with D possibly being TRBD2 (6 bases). The CDR3 has 15 residues. Germline loops: CDR1 MDHEN, CDR2 SYDVKM. V was trimmed by 4 bases and J by 4 bases, leaving 16 bases between them. The DNA for the CDR3 is TGTGCCAGCAGTTCTTCCCGGAGGGTCGGAGAGACCCAGTACTTC. Protein product: CASSSSRRVGETQYF.

The genes are TRBV28 and TRBJ1-3; 8 bases map to TRBD1. The CDR3 totals 13 residues. From germline, CDR1 is MDHEN and CDR2 SYDVKM. V shed 6 bases, J shed 6 bases, and the junction held 4 bases outside the gene matches. CDR3 sequence: CASRGQGTNTIYF. The CDR3 DNA sequence: TGTGCCAGCAGAGGACAGGGTACAAACACCATATATTTT.

The genes are TRBV25-1 and TRBJ2-3; D not certain. This CDR3 comprises 15 residues. The ends were cut back, 3 bases at V and 2 bases at J, with 12 bases in the middle. Per germline, CDR1 MGHDK and CDR2 SYGVNS. CDR3 amino acids: CASSEGNLPTDTQYF. The CDR3 DNA reads as TGTGCCAGCAGTGAGGGGAACCTTCCCACAGATACGCAGTATTTT. Based on the CDR3 plus reference TRBV25-1 and TRBJ2-3, the full variable domain is EADIYQTPRYLVIGTGKKITLECSQTMGHDKMYWYQQDPGMELHLIHYSYGVNSTEKGDLSSESTVSRIRTEHFPLTLESARPSHTSQYLCASSEGNLPTDTQYFGPGTRLTVL.

To note about this clone: One end of the junction is discordant with germline, which a read error may explain. The chain joins TRBV7-2 to TRBJ2-5; a weak D match, TRBD1 (8 bases). Looked up from germline, CDR1 is SGHTA and CDR2 is FQGNSA. The CDR3 totals 16 residues. For the CDR3, the DNA is TGTGCCAGCAGCCCCGTGGGCCAGGGACAGGACGGGAGGAGCCACTTC. Its translation is CASSPVGQGQDGRSHF.

The rearrangement links TRBV11-1 to TRBJ2-3, with a possible D match to TRBD2 (6 bases). Trimming pared 1 base from V and 0 bases from J, leaving 14 bases between. The CDR3 length is 17 residues. In germline, CDR1 is SGHAT, CDR2 FQDESV (reference sequence). The CDR3 DNA reads as TGTGCCAGCAGCTTAGGACGATGGGGGGACAGCACAGATACGCAGTATTTT. Translating gives CASSLGRWGDSTDTQYF.

The gene calls are TRBV7-9 and TRBJ2-1; D is perhaps TRBD1 (6 bases). Germline CDR1 and CDR2: SEHNR and FQNEAQ (reference sequence). V lost 7 bases and J 6 bases, leaving 13 bases between the germline ends. This CDR3 has 13 amino acids. CDR3 coding DNA: TGTGCCAGCATGTCAAACAGGGCCAATGAGCAGTTCTTC. Translation gives CASMSNRANEQFF.

The rearrangement links TRBV7-9 to TRBJ2-5, with D unclear. Trimming removed 4 bases from V and 1 base from J, with 13 bases in between. Germline V gene lookup returns CDR1 SEHNR and CDR2 FQNEAQ (reference sequence). The CDR3 has 15 amino acids. Here the CDR3 reads CASSSAAKGQETQYF. CDR3 bases: TGTGCCAGCAGCTCGGCGGCCAAGGGCCAAGAGACCCAGTACTTC.

The rearrangement joins TRBV30 to TRBJ2-2; D is possibly TRBD1 (5 bases). Germline-derived CDR1 and CDR2 are GTSNPN and SVGIG (reference sequence). The CDR3 contains 14 residues. The V end lost 3 bases, the J end lost 1 base, and 9 bases lay between the germline ends. Here the CDR3 reads CAWRGDQNTGELFF. The DNA for the CDR3 is TGTGCCTGGAGAGGGGATCAGAACACCGGGGAGCTGTTTTTT. The whole variable domain, remainder taken from reference TRBV30 and TRBJ2-2, is SQTIHQWPATLVQPVGSPLSLECTVEGTSNPNLYWYRQAAGRGLQLLFYSVGIGQISSEVPQNLSASRPQDRQFILSSKKLLLSDSGFYLCAWRGDQNTGELFFGEGSRLTVL.

The chain carries TRBV7-2 and TRBJ2-3, with 7 bases fitting TRBD2. The germline V gene has CDR1 SGHTA and CDR2 FQGNSA. The J segment lost 4 bases and the V segment lost 0 bases, leaving 4 bases of the junction unmatched. This CDR3 is 15 amino acids long. The DNA of the CDR3 is TGTGCCAGCAGCTTAGCAGGCCGGGAGGCAGATACGCAGTATTTT. It translates to CASSLAGREADTQYF.